The rows below give T cell receptor beta chains drawn from one sample of a study of cytomegalovirus exposure and HLA in healthy donors. Assay: immunoSEQ multiplex PCR; the TCRdb copy retains only in-frame clones and omits some. This table has 100,000 or so clones, roughly four fifths appearing once. The specimen was PBMCs. The receptors originated from a woman between 35 and 50 years old in good health and CMV-seropositive. Each CDR3 is given with its conserved first and last residue. The D gene is left open where the match is weak. The listing skips clone size in some rows; elsewhere it reads once, few, many or a size class.

CDR3nt	CDR3aa	abundance	d_gene	j_gene	v_gene
TGTGCCAGCAGTGTGGACAGCGGGGGGAACACTGAAGCTTTCTTT	CASSVDSGGNTEAFF	.	.	TRBJ1-1	TRBV2
TGCAGCGTCCACCTTGGGGAGACTGGGGCCAACGTCCTGACTTTC	CSVHLGETGANVLTF	.	.	TRBJ2-6	TRBV29-1
TGTGCCAGCAGCACCCTCCGGACTAGCGGGAGTCGAGAGACCCAGTACTTC	CASSTLRTSGSRETQYF	once	.	TRBJ2-5	TRBV21-1
TGCGCCAGCAACCTGGGACTAGCGGAAGAGACCCAGTACTTC	CASNLGLAEETQYF	.	TRBD2	TRBJ2-5	TRBV5-1
TGTGCCAGCAGTTACTCGGGACAGGGGGGGGAAGCTTTCTTT	CASSYSGQGGEAFF	few	TRBD1	TRBJ1-1	TRBV6-5
TGTGCCACACCGGGACTAGCGGGAGTTACTGAGCAGTTCTTC	CATPGLAGVTEQFF	.	TRBD2	TRBJ2-1	TRBV27
TGTGCCAGCAGCGCCGGGACTCCCTTCTACGAGCAGTACTTC	CASSAGTPFYEQYF	.	.	TRBJ2-7	TRBV7-2
TGCAGCGTTGGGGCGGGTCTAGCCTACGAGCAGTACTTC	CSVGAGLAYEQYF	.	.	TRBJ2-7	TRBV29-1
TGTGCCAGCAGTTCCCCGGGACAGCCCCTCAGGGGGAATGAGCAGTTCTTC	CASSSPGQPLRGNEQFF	.	TRBD1	TRBJ2-1	TRBV7-9
TGTGCCAGCAGCTTAGGGACAGGGGGCATCACAGATACGCAGTATTTT	CASSLGTGGITDTQYF	.	TRBD1	TRBJ2-3	TRBV7-2
TGCGCCAGCAGCCCTGGGGACAGGGGAAGGGAAAAACTGTTTTTT	CASSPGDRGREKLFF	.	TRBD1	TRBJ1-4	TRBV5-1
TGTGCCAGCAGTCCCGCCTACTCCTACGAGCAGTACTTC	CASSPAYSYEQYF	few	.	TRBJ2-7	TRBV27
TGCGCCAGCAGCCAAGATCGGGACAGTAAGCAGTTCTTC	CASSQDRDSKQFF	few	TRBD1	TRBJ2-1	TRBV4-3
TGCGCCAGCAGCCGGGACTCCTACAATGAGCAGTTCTTC	CASSRDSYNEQFF	few	.	TRBJ2-1	TRBV5-1